The T cell receptor beta chain under discussion was sequenced for a study of blood T cell repertoires in COVID-19. The repertoire was sequenced with immunoSEQ multiplex PCR; TCRdb's copy has only in-frame clones and lacks some. The repertoire holds 200,000 to 250,000 clones, with 65% to 85% as singletons. The CDR3 extends over 14 amino acids. The ends were cut back, 1 base at V and 3 bases at J, with 8 bases in the middle. Germline CDR1 KGHDR, CDR2 SFDVKD. Sequencing used PBMCs or T cells enriched from blood (not recorded which). V and J are TRBV24-1 and TRBJ1-2, with D tentatively TRBD1 (5 bases). This sequence originates from a middle-aged woman who had recovered from COVID-19. The CDR3 loop is CATSDFTTDYGYTF. The CDR3, as DNA: TGTGCCACCAGTGATTTTACGACAGACTATGGCTACACCTTC.